This entry features one T cell receptor (beta chain) sequence. As yet, its antigen is unknown. Assay: immunoSEQ multiplex PCR; the TCRdb copy retains only in-frame clones and omits some. The sample shows some 110,000 clones, roughly 90% of them seen only once. This entry is derived from a study of CD4+ T cells in melanoma. CDR3 length equals 16 residues. V gave up 8 bases and J gave up 5 bases; unmatched junction bases: 13. The germline CDR1 and CDR2 sequences are SGHTA and FQGNSA. Regarding the study as a whole: Neoantigen-specific CD4+ T cells in melanoma reportedly had diverse differentiation states. CD8+ T cell, macrophage and B cell function reportedly correlated with neoantigen-specific CD4+ T cells.

Material: peripheral blood. The TCR sequence derives from a human donor with melanoma. The chain links TRBV7-2 to TRBJ2-1; 9 positions match TRBD2. In DNA form, the CDR3 reads TGTGCCAGCTCCCAGGGGCGGGAGGGCCGCGACAATGAGCAGTTCTTC. As protein: CASSQGREGRDNEQFF. The full variable domain, in which reference TRBV7-2 and TRBJ2-1 provide the parts outside the CDR3, is GAGVSQSPSNKVTEKGKDVELRCDPISGHTALYWYRQSLGQGLEFLIYFQGNSAPDKSGLPSDRFSAERTGGSVSTLTIQRTQQEDSAVYLCASSQGREGRDNEQFFGPGTRLTVL.